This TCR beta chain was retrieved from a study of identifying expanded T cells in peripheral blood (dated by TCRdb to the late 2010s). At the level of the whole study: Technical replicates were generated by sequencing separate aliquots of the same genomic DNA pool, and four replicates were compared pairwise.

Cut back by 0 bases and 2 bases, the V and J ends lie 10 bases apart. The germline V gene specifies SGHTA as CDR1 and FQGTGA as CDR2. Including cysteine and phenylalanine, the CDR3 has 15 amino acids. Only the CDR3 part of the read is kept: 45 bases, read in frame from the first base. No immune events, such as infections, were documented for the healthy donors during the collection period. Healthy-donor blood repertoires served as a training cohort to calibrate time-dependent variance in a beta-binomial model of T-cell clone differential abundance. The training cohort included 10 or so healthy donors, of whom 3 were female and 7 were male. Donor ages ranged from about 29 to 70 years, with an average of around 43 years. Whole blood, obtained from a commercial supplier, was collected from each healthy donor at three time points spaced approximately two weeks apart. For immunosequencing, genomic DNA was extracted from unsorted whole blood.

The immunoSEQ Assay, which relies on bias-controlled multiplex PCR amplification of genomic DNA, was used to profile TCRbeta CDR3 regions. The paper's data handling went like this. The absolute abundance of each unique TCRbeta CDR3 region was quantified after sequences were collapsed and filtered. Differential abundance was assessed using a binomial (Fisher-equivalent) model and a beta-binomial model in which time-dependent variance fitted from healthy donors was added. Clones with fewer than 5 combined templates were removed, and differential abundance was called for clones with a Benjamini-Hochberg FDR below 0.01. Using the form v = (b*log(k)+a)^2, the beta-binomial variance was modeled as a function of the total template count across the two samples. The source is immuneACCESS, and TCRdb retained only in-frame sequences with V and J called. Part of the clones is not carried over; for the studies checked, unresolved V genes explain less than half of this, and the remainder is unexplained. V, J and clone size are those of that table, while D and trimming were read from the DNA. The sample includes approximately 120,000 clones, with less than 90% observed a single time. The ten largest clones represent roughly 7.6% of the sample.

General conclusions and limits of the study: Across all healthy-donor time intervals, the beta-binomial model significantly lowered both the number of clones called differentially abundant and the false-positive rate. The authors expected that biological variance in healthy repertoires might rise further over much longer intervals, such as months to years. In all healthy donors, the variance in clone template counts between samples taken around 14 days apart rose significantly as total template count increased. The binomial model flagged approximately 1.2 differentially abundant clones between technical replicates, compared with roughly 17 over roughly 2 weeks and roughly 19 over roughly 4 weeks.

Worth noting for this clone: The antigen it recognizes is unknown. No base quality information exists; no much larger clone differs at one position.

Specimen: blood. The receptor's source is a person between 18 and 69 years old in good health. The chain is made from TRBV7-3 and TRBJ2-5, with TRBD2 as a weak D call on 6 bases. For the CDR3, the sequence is CASSLTPSVQETQYF. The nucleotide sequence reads TGTGCCAGCAGCTTAACTCCTAGCGTACAAGAGACCCAGTACTTC.